These T cell receptor beta chains were read from a single sample in a study of cytomegalovirus exposure and HLA in healthy donors. Sequencing used immunoSEQ multiplex PCR; TCRdb keeps in-frame clones, though not all of them. This sample has about 160,000 clones, with roughly 80% found just once. Source material: PBMCs. Receptors originate from a human donor in good health. The CDR3 runs from the conserved cysteine through the conserved F or W. The order of the fields is clone size, D gene, V gene, J gene, CDR3 protein, CDR3 DNA. A D gene is named only where the DNA matches it firmly. Expanded clones get a size class; other rows say once, few or many, or leave the size out.

size: .; D: TRBD1; V: TRBV25-1; J: TRBJ1-2; CDR3: CASSGIPGRQGAYYGYTF; DNA: TGTGCCAGCAGTGGTATCCCCGGGAGGCAGGGGGCTTACTATGGCTACACCTTC
size: .; D: TRBD1; V: TRBV7-2; J: TRBJ1-5; CDR3: CASSLEGGQGFEPQHF; DNA: TGTGCCAGCAGCTTAGAGGGTGGACAGGGGTTCGAGCCCCAGCATTTT
size: .; D: TRBD2; V: TRBV18; J: TRBJ2-7; CDR3: CASSPSQPSGNYEQYF; DNA: TGTGCCAGCTCACCAAGCCAGCCTAGCGGTAACTACGAGCAGTACTTC
size: .; D: .; V: TRBV10-2; J: TRBJ2-7; CDR3: CASSDRAGADYEQYF; DNA: TGCGCCAGCAGTGATAGGGCAGGGGCGGACTACGAGCAGTACTTC
size: .; D: .; V: TRBV20-1; J: TRBJ2-7; CDR3: CSAVLYEQYF; DNA: TGCAGTGCCGTCCTCTACGAGCAGTACTTC
size: .; D: TRBD2; V: TRBV2; J: TRBJ2-1; CDR3: CASSDGTSGRNEQFF; DNA: TGTGCCAGCAGCGACGGGACTAGCGGGAGGAATGAGCAGTTCTTC
size: .; D: TRBD1; V: TRBV13; J: TRBJ1-1; CDR3: CASSLPPGQSNTEAFF; DNA: TGTGCCAGCAGCCTCCCCCCGGGACAGTCTAACACTGAAGCTTTCTTT
size: .; D: .; V: TRBV28; J: TRBJ1-5; CDR3: CASSTDRTLSNQPQHF; DNA: TGTGCCAGCAGCACCGACAGGACCCTCAGCAATCAGCCCCAGCATTTT
size: few; D: .; V: TRBV2; J: TRBJ2-5; CDR3: CASILNRAGETQYF; DNA: TGTGCCAGCATTTTAAACAGGGCGGGAGAGACCCAGTACTTC
size: .; D: .; V: TRBV27; J: TRBJ2-3; CDR3: CASSLGGDTQYF; DNA: TGTGCCAGCAGTTTAGGAGGAGATACGCAGTATTTT
size: few; D: TRBD2; V: TRBV19; J: TRBJ2-1; CDR3: CASSILAGEQFF; DNA: TGTGCCAGTAGTATCCTAGCGGGGGAGCAGTTCTTC
size: .; D: .; V: TRBV19; J: TRBJ2-2; CDR3: CASSIAGTGELFF; DNA: TGTGCCAGTAGTATAGCGGGGACCGGGGAGCTGTTTTTT
size: once; D: TRBD2; V: TRBV5-6; J: TRBJ2-3; CDR3: CASSLLGGATDTQYF; DNA: TGTGCCAGCAGCTTACTGGGAGGGGCCACAGATACGCAGTATTTT
size: .; D: .; V: TRBV25-1; J: TRBJ1-1; CDR3: CASSDPRGGDTEAFF; DNA: TGTGCCAGCAGTGATCCCCGCGGGGGAGACACTGAAGCTTTCTTT
size: .; D: TRBD2; V: TRBV19; J: TRBJ2-2; CDR3: CASSPILAGNLIFTGELFF; DNA: TGTGCCAGTAGCCCTATACTAGCGGGGAACCTCATTTTCACCGGGGAGCTGTTTTTT
size: .; D: TRBD2; V: TRBV7-2; J: TRBJ2-1; CDR3: CASSLSGGEYNEQFF; DNA: TGTGCCAGCAGCTTAAGCGGGGGGGAATACAATGAGCAGTTCTTC
size: .; D: .; V: TRBV19; J: TRBJ2-2; CDR3: CASSITTNTGELFF; DNA: TGTGCCAGTAGTATAACTACAAACACCGGGGAGCTGTTTTTT
size: once; D: .; V: TRBV6-1; J: TRBJ2-5; CDR3: CASRGSGGRETQYF; DNA: TGTGCCAGCAGAGGCTCCGGGGGGCGGGAGACCCAGTACTTC
size: .; D: TRBD2; V: TRBV15; J: TRBJ2-3; CDR3: CATSRDLAGRDTQYF; DNA: TGTGCCACCAGCAGAGATCTAGCGGGTCGAGATACGCAGTATTTT
size: .; D: .; V: TRBV4-3; J: TRBJ1-2; CDR3: CASSPRIRHGYTF; DNA: TGCGCCAGCAGCCCCAGGATTCGCCATGGCTACACCTTC
size: .; D: .; V: TRBV13; J: TRBJ2-7; CDR3: CASSSRLISYEQYF; DNA: TGTGCCAGCAGCTCCAGACTGATCTCCTACGAGCAGTACTTC
size: once; D: .; V: TRBV6-5; J: TRBJ2-2; CDR3: CASSYFANTGELFF; DNA: TGTGCCAGCAGTTACTTCGCGAACACCGGGGAGCTGTTTTTT
size: once; D: .; V: TRBV30; J: TRBJ1-3; CDR3: CAWGRGDFSGNTIYF; DNA: TGTGCCTGGGGGAGGGGGGATTTCTCTGGAAACACCATATATTTT
size: once; D: TRBD1; V: TRBV18; J: TRBJ1-4; CDR3: CASSQTGNGEKLFF; DNA: TGTGCCAGCTCACAGACAGGGAATGGCGAAAAACTGTTTTTT
size: .; D: .; V: TRBV14; J: TRBJ2-5; CDR3: CASSPGQGGTQYF; DNA: TGTGCCAGCAGTCCGGGCCAGGGGGGGACCCAGTACTTC
size: few; D: TRBD1; V: TRBV2; J: TRBJ1-2; CDR3: CASSERNRGNYGYTF; DNA: TGTGCCAGCAGTGAAAGGAACAGGGGTAACTATGGCTACACCTTC
size: .; D: .; V: TRBV6-1; J: TRBJ2-3; CDR3: CASSDVGATTDTQYF; DNA: TGTGCCAGCAGTGACGTGGGGGCGACCACAGATACGCAGTATTTT
size: .; D: .; V: TRBV6-5; J: TRBJ1-1; CDR3: CASSPEGGNTEAFF; DNA: TGTGCCAGCAGTCCCGAAGGGGGGAACACTGAAGCTTTCTTT
size: .; D: TRBD2; V: TRBV20-1; J: TRBJ2-3; CDR3: CSADRGGTQYF; DNA: TGCAGTGCCGACCGCGGGGGTACGCAGTATTTT
size: .; D: .; V: TRBV6-5; J: TRBJ1-1; CDR3: CASRPGGNTEAFF; DNA: TGTGCCAGCAGACCCGGAGGGAACACTGAAGCTTTCTTT
size: .; D: .; V: TRBV19; J: TRBJ1-1; CDR3: CASSIQGSAVVNTEAFF; DNA: TGTGCCAGTAGTATTCAGGGATCGGCGGTCGTGAACACTGAAGCTTTCTTT
size: .; D: .; V: TRBV6-6; J: TRBJ2-5; CDR3: CASSYVAGGGEETQYF; DNA: TGTGCCAGCAGTTACGTGGCTGGGGGGGGCGAAGAGACCCAGTACTTC
size: .; D: TRBD2; V: TRBV6-6; J: TRBJ2-1; CDR3: CASSVSLAGAEQFF; DNA: TGTGCCAGCAGTGTCTCTCTGGCGGGAGCTGAGCAGTTCTTC
size: once; D: TRBD2; V: TRBV7-9; J: TRBJ2-1; CDR3: CASSFQAGGLEQFF; DNA: TGTGCCAGCAGCTTTCAAGCGGGAGGGCTTGAGCAGTTCTTC
size: .; D: TRBD1; V: TRBV7-9; J: TRBJ2-7; CDR3: CASSSRSPGTDYEQYF; DNA: TGTGCCAGCAGCTCCAGGTCTCCCGGGACAGATTACGAGCAGTACTTC
size: .; D: .; V: TRBV7-8; J: TRBJ2-7; CDR3: CASSRGVNDEQYF; DNA: TGTGCCAGCAGTCGAGGTGTTAATGACGAGCAGTACTTC
size: .; D: .; V: TRBV6-5; J: TRBJ1-2; CDR3: CATRGVIGGYPF; DNA: TGTGCCACGCGGGGCGTGATCGGTGGCTACCCCTTC
size: once; D: .; V: TRBV30; J: TRBJ2-2; CDR3: CAWSAERLGELFF; DNA: TGTGCCTGGAGTGCCGAAAGACTCGGGGAGCTGTTTTTT
size: .; D: TRBD1; V: TRBV10-3; J: TRBJ1-2; CDR3: CAISETDRGKGYGYTF; DNA: TGTGCCATCAGTGAAACTGACAGGGGCAAGGGCTATGGCTACACCTTC
size: .; D: .; V: TRBV6-1; J: TRBJ1-1; CDR3: CASSHSSESTEAFF; DNA: TGTGCCAGCTCGCATAGCTCGGAAAGCACTGAAGCTTTCTTT
size: .; D: .; V: TRBV6-1; J: TRBJ1-2; CDR3: CASKEARGYTF; DNA: TGTGCCAGCAAGGAGGCCCGTGGCTACACCTTC
size: .; D: .; V: TRBV29-1; J: TRBJ2-3; CDR3: CSVEGDSTDTQYF; DNA: TGCAGCGTTGAAGGAGATTCCACAGATACGCAGTATTTT
size: .; D: .; V: TRBV5-4; J: TRBJ2-3; CDR3: CASSLSADTQYF; DNA: TGTGCCAGCAGCTTATCCGCAGATACGCAGTATTTT
size: .; D: .; V: TRBV5-1; J: TRBJ1-6; CDR3: CASSFGQGSPLHF; DNA: TGCGCCAGCAGCTTTGGCCAGGGTTCACCCCTCCACTTT
size: .; D: .; V: TRBV5-8; J: TRBJ1-2; CDR3: CASSLLQGGYGYTF; DNA: TGTGCCAGCAGCTTGCTGCAGGGAGGCTATGGCTACACCTTC
size: .; D: .; V: TRBV27; J: TRBJ2-7; CDR3: CASTSRGGYEQYF; DNA: TGTGCCAGCACCTCTCGTGGAGGATACGAGCAGTACTTC
size: .; D: .; V: TRBV7-6; J: TRBJ1-1; CDR3: CASSLGWGGKNTEAFF; DNA: TGTGCCAGCAGCTTAGGGTGGGGGGGAAAGAACACTGAAGCTTTCTTT
size: .; D: TRBD2; V: TRBV27; J: TRBJ2-3; CDR3: CARTRLAEGTDTQYF; DNA: TGTGCCAGAACTAGACTAGCGGAGGGCACAGATACGCAGTATTTT
size: .; D: .; V: TRBV6-5; J: TRBJ2-2; CDR3: CAARTENTGELFF; DNA: TGTGCCGCGAGGACAGAGAACACCGGGGAGCTGTTTTTT
size: few; D: TRBD1; V: TRBV5-6; J: TRBJ1-6; CDR3: CASSPGTGHTSSYNSPLHF; DNA: TGTGCCAGCAGCCCCGGGACAGGGCACACTAGCTCCTATAATTCACCCCTCCACTTT
size: .; D: TRBD2; V: TRBV7-2; J: TRBJ2-7; CDR3: CASSSSSGYYEQYF; DNA: TGTGCCAGCAGCTCCTCTAGCGGATACTACGAGCAGTACTTC
size: .; D: .; V: TRBV6-6; J: TRBJ1-6; CDR3: CASSTGTSSTSPYF; DNA: TGTGCCAGCAGCACCGGGACATCTTCGACCTCCCCCTACTTT
size: .; D: .; V: TRBV6-1; J: TRBJ2-1; CDR3: CASSDTSTRYVEQFF; DNA: TGTGCCAGCAGTGATACTAGCACCCGGTATGTTGAGCAGTTCTTC
size: .; D: TRBD1; V: TRBV30; J: TRBJ2-7; CDR3: CAWTTGQGYEQYF; DNA: TGTGCCTGGACCACGGGACAGGGCTACGAGCAGTACTTC
size: .; D: TRBD2; V: TRBV4-3; J: TRBJ2-1; CDR3: CASSQGTSIHNEQFF; DNA: TGCGCCAGCAGCCAAGGGACTAGCATACACAATGAGCAGTTCTTC
size: .; D: .; V: TRBV9; J: TRBJ2-3; CDR3: CASSSVGGGPADTQYF; DNA: TGTGCCAGCAGCTCCGTTGGGGGGGGCCCGGCAGATACGCAGTATTTT
size: few; D: .; V: TRBV27; J: TRBJ1-1; CDR3: CASSLRGGPNTEAFF; DNA: TGTGCCAGCAGTTTACGCGGGGGACCGAACACTGAAGCTTTCTTT
size: .; D: TRBD2; V: TRBV25-1; J: TRBJ2-7; CDR3: CASSLSTSGYSYEQYF; DNA: TGTGCCAGCAGCCTATCGACTAGCGGTTACTCCTACGAGCAGTACTTC
size: .; D: TRBD1; V: TRBV5-4; J: TRBJ1-2; CDR3: CASSKGQGEGYTF; DNA: TGTGCCAGCAGCAAGGGACAGGGGGAGGGCTACACCTTC
size: once; D: .; V: TRBV5-1; J: TRBJ2-3; CDR3: CASSFSGAFTDTQYF; DNA: TGCGCCAGCAGCTTCAGCGGAGCATTTACAGATACGCAGTATTTT